A selection of T cell receptor beta chains follows, all from one sample in a study of OX40 agonist ivuxolimab in advanced cancers. Produced via immunoSEQ multiplex PCR; TCRdb's table is partial and in-frame only. The profile shows around 45,000 clones, just over 90% of them singletons. The starting material was CD4+ or CD8+ T cells sorted from blood, obtained in a trial of the OX40 agonist ivuxolimab. All receptors derive from an adult with an advanced solid tumor such as melanoma, head and neck, liver or kidney cancer. CDR3s include the opening cysteine and the closing phenylalanine or tryptophan. D genes are given only for firm matches. Not all rows give a size; the values are once, few, many and, for expanded clones, a class.

>TRBV19|TRBJ2-7|NA|TRBD2
TGTGCCAGTAGTGCAGCGGGGCTGCACTACGAGCAGTACTTC
CASSAAGLHYEQYF
>TRBV15|TRBJ1-2|NA|NA
TGTGCCACCAGCAGAGTGGGGCCGGGCTATGGCTACACCTTC
CATSRVGPGYGYTF
>TRBV4-2|TRBJ2-7|NA|NA
TGTGCCAGCAGCCAAGAGGAATGGGGCCCATGGGGCGAGCAGTACTTC
CASSQEEWGPWGEQYF
>TRBV20-1|TRBJ1-2|NA|NA
TGCAGTGCTACCCACAGAGTCGGCTACACCTTC
CSATHRVGYTF
>TRBV19|TRBJ2-5|NA|NA
TGTGCCAGTAGTACAGGCAGGGTGCAAGAGACCCAGTACTTC
CASSTGRVQETQYF
>TRBV13|TRBJ2-2|NA|NA
TGTGCCAGCAGCCCGGGTTGGATGGGGGCCAACACCGGGGAGCTGTTTTTT
CASSPGWMGANTGELFF
>TRBV2|TRBJ1-2|NA|NA
TGTGCCACCTTCGGACTGCGCTATGGCTACACCTTC
CATFGLRYGYTF
>TRBV5-1|TRBJ2-7|NA|NA
TGCGCCAGCAGCTTGGCGACAGCCTACGAGCAGTACTTC
CASSLATAYEQYF
>TRBV30|TRBJ2-7|NA|NA
TGTGCCTGGGGGATAGGGCGTTTCCACGAGCAGTACTTC
CAWGIGRFHEQYF
>TRBV7-9|TRBJ2-7|NA|NA
TGTGCCAGCAGCTGGGGACCAGACGGCTCCTACGAGCAGTACTTC
CASSWGPDGSYEQYF
>TRBV5-1|TRBJ2-7|NA|NA
TGCGCCAGCAGCTTATCACTTTCCTACGAGCAGTACTTC
CASSLSLSYEQYF
>TRBV5-1|TRBJ2-7|NA|TRBD2
TGCGCCAGCAGCTTGGGGGCGGGAGTCCACGAGCAGTACTTC
CASSLGAGVHEQYF
>TRBV5-4|TRBJ2-5|NA|NA
TGTGCCAGCAGCTTGCCGCTCGGGCAAGAGACCCAGTACTTC
CASSLPLGQETQYF
>TRBV10-3|TRBJ2-7|NA|NA
TGTGCCATCAGTGAGACTTCGGGACGAAACTACGAGCAGTACTTC
CAISETSGRNYEQYF
>TRBV5-1|TRBJ1-1|NA|NA
TGCGCCAGCAGCTTGGAAGGGAACACTGAAGCTTTCTTT
CASSLEGNTEAFF
>TRBV29-1|TRBJ1-2|once|NA
TGCAGCGTATGGGACACCACCTATGGCTACACCTTC
CSVWDTTYGYTF
>TRBV2|TRBJ2-1|NA|TRBD2
TGTGCCAGCAGTGTGCTAGCGGGAGGCGATGAGCAGTTCTTC
CASSVLAGGDEQFF
>TRBV2|TRBJ2-7|NA|NA
TGTGCCAGCAGTGTCGAGGGGAGGCAGTACTTC
CASSVEGRQYF